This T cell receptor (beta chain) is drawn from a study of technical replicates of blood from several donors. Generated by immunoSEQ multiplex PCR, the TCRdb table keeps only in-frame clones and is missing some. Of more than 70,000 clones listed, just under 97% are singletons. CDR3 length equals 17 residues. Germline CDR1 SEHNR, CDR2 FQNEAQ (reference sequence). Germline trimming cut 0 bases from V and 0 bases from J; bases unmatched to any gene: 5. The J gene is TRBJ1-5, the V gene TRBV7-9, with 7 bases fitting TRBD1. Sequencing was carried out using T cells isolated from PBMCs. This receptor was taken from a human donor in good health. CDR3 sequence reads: CASSLASTGYSNQPQHF. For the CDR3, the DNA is TGTGCCAGCAGCTTAGCGTCGACAGGGTATAGCAATCAGCCCCAGCATTTT. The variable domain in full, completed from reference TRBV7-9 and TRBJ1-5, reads DTGVSQNPRHKITKRGQNVTFRCDPISEHNRLYWYRQTLGQGPEFLTYFQNEAQLEKSRLLSDRFSAERPKGSFSTLEIQRTEQGDSAMYLCASSLASTGYSNQPQHFGDGTRLSIL.